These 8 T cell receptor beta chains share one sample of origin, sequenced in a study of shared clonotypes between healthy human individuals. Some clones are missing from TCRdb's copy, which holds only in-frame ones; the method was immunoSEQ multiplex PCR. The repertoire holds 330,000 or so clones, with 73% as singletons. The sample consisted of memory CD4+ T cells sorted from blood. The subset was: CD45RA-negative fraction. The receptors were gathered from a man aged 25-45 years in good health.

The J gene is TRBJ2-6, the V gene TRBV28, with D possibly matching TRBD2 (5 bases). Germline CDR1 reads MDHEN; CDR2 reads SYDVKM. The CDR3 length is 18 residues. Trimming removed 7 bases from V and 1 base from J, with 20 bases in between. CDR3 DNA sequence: TGTGCCAGCACCCCCGGAAGACTACATAGATCTGGGGCCAACGTCCTGACTTTC. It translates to CASTPGRLHRSGANVLTF.

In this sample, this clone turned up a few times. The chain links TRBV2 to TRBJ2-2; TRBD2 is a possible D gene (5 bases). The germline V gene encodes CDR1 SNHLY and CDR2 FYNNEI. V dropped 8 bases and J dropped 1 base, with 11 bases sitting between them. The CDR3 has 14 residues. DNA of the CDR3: TGTGCCAGCGTTCGTAGCGTGAACACCGGGGAGCTGTTTTTT. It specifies CASVRSVNTGELFF.

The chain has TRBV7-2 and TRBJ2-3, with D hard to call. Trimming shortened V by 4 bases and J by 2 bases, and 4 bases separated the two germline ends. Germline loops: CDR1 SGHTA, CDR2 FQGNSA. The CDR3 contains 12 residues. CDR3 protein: CASSSYTDTQYF. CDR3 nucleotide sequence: TGTGCCAGCAGCTCGTACACAGATACGCAGTATTTT.

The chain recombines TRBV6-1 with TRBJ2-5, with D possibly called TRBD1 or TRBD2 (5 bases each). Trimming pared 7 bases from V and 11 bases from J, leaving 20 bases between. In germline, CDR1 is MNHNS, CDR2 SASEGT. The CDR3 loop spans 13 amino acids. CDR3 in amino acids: CASNVEGRGEQYF. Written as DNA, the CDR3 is TGTGCCAGCAATGTCGAGGGCAGAGGGGAGCAGTACTTC.

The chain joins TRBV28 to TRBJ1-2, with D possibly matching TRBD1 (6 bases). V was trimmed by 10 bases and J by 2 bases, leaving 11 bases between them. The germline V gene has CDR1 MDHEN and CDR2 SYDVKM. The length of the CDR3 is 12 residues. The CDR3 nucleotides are TGTGCCACAGAGGACAGAAACTATGGCTACACCTTC. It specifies CATEDRNYGYTF.

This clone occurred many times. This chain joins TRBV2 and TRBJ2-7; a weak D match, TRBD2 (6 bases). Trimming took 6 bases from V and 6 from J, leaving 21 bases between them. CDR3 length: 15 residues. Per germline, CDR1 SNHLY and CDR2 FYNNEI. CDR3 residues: CASSVTRDSTPEQYF. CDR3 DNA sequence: TGTGCCAGCAGCGTAACCCGGGACTCGACTCCCGAGCAGTACTTC.

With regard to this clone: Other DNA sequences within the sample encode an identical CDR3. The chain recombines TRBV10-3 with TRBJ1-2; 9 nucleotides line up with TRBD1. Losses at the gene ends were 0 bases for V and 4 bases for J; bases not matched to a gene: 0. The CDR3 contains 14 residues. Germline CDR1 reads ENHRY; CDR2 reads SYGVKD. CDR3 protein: CAISESGQGYGYTF. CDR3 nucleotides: TGTGCCATCAGTGAGTCGGGACAGGGCTATGGCTACACCTTC.

This chain's CDR3 is CASSPLAGGRKGQFF. In DNA, the CDR3 is TGTGCCAGCAGCCCTCTAGCGGGAGGGCGGAAGGGGCAGTTCTTC. This chain connects TRBV5-4 to TRBJ2-1; 12 positions agree with TRBD2. The CDR3 consists of 15 residues. Germline CDR1 is SGHNT and CDR2 is YYREEE (reference sequence). Trimming at V came to 4 bases and at J to 12 bases, leaving 11 bases not matched to a gene.